One sample yielded the 31 T cell receptor beta chains listed below, sequenced in a study of cytomegalovirus exposure and HLA in healthy donors. 60 Vbeta and 13 Jbeta primers were used in PCR. Repertoires were generated with immunoSEQ multiplex PCR, while TCRdb's copy carries only in-frame clones and drops some. The sample has about 160,000 clones, roughly 80% seen once. The source material was PBMCs. Receptor source: a male donor in good health and CMV-seropositive.

The rearrangement uses TRBV5-1 and TRBJ2-3, with 8 bases fitting TRBD2. CDR1 and CDR2 (germline): SGHRS, YFSETQ. This CDR3 spans 16 amino acids. Losses at the gene ends were 5 bases for V and 2 bases for J; bases not matched to a gene: 10. CDR3 loop: CASSILGGGLTDTQYF. CDR3 sequence (DNA): TGCGCCAGCAGTATCCTTGGCGGGGGGCTCACAGATACGCAGTATTTT.

The chain combines TRBV30 with TRBJ2-7; the match to TRBD1 covers 7 bases. This CDR3 has 13 amino acids. CDR1 and CDR2 from the germline V gene are GTSNPN and SVGIG (reference sequence). Trimming removed 0 bases from V and 6 bases from J; junction bases left unmatched: 5. Written as DNA, the CDR3 is TGTGCCTGGAGTGTTGGGACAGTGGCCGAGCAGTACTTC. The encoded protein is CAWSVGTVAEQYF. Full variable domain (rest looked up from reference TRBV30 and TRBJ2-7): SQTIHQWPATLVQPVGSPLSLECTVEGTSNPNLYWYRQAAGRGLQLLFYSVGIGQISSEVPQNLSASRPQDRQFILSSKKLLLSDSGFYLCAWSVGTVAEQYFGPGTRLTVT.

The V call is TRBV2, the J call TRBJ2-3, with 11 bases fitting TRBD2. The CDR3 is made up of 16 amino acids. Germline-derived CDR1 and CDR2 are SNHLY and FYNNEI. The V gene end was trimmed by 5 bases and the J gene end by 5 bases; junction bases not matched to a gene: 9. The CDR3 DNA reads as TGTGCCAGCAGTCTTAGCGGGAGGGCCCTGGGAGATACGCAGTATTTT. Translation gives CASSLSGRALGDTQYF.

J is TRBJ1-1 and V is TRBV7-9; D is ambiguous. Germline V CDR1 and CDR2: SEHNR, FQNEAQ (reference sequence). The CDR3 spans 14 residues. With 5 bases removed from V and 5 bases from J, the gap between germline ends came to 15 bases. The CDR3 sequence: CASSGDSFRTEAFF. The CDR3 DNA reads TGTGCCAGCAGCGGAGACTCCTTTCGGACTGAAGCTTTCTTT.

This clone appeared a few times. This chain links TRBV2 with TRBJ1-5; TRBD1 is a possible D gene (5 bases). Trimming pared 7 bases from V and 6 bases from J, leaving 13 bases between. The CDR3 has 13 amino acids. Looked up from germline, CDR1 is SNHLY and CDR2 is FYNNEI. CDR3 in DNA: TGTGCCAGCACGGCAGGGCTTAGTCAGCCCCAGCATTTT. It is translated as CASTAGLSQPQHF.

The chain joins TRBV6-6 to TRBJ1-5; 7 nucleotides match TRBD1. This CDR3 comprises 14 residues. J was trimmed by 6 bases and V by 5 bases; bases with no gene match: 7. Germline V gives CDR1 MNHNY, CDR2 SVGAGI (reference sequence). The CDR3 reads CASSMDRSGQPQHF. As DNA, the CDR3 is TGTGCCAGCAGTATGGACAGGTCGGGTCAGCCCCAGCATTTT.

V usage is TRBV19 and J usage is TRBJ1-5; D gene uncertain. The V gene's germline CDR1 is LNHDA and CDR2 SQIVND (reference sequence). The CDR3 loop spans 16 amino acids. V was cut by 3 bases and J by 0 bases, with 12 bases left in between. The DNA for the CDR3 is TGTGCCAGTAGTATTCGGTCGCTGTATAGCAATCAGCCCCAGCATTTT. Amino acid sequence: CASSIRSLYSNQPQHF.

The J gene is TRBJ2-1, the V gene TRBV30; 7 positions agree with TRBD2. Germline V gene lookup returns CDR1 GTSNPN and CDR2 SVGIG (reference sequence). The CDR3 runs 16 residues. After removal of 5 bases from V and 0 bases from J, the junction contained 10 bases not matched to a gene. The DNA of the CDR3 is TGTGCCTGGGGGAGGCTAGCGGATAGCTCCTACAATGAGCAGTTCTTC. Protein: CAWGRLADSSYNEQFF.

The chain employs TRBV7-2 and TRBJ1-2; tentative D call: TRBD1 (5 bases). Germline loops: CDR1 SGHTA, CDR2 FQGNSA. This CDR3 comprises 13 residues. Trimming cost V 5 bases and J 7 bases, with 14 bases left between them. The CDR3 DNA reads TGTGCCAGCAGCCACTCGGGGGGGGGTGGCTACACCTTC. This codes for CASSHSGGGGYTF.

The chain links TRBV5-1 to TRBJ1-4; D not resolved. There are 13 residues in the CDR3. Trimming pared 0 bases from V and 5 bases from J, leaving 5 bases between. Germline assignment: CDR1 SGHRS and CDR2 YFSETQ. CDR3 coding DNA: TGCGCCAGCAGCTTGGACCTAAATGAAAAACTGTTTTTT. Translating gives CASSLDLNEKLFF.

This clone showed up just a few times. The chain is built from TRBV5-4 and TRBJ1-5, with D tentatively TRBD1 (6 bases). The CDR3 runs to 14 residues. V lost 2 bases to trimming and J lost 12 bases, with 18 bases between them. Germline loops: CDR1 SGHNT, CDR2 YYREEE (reference sequence). In DNA form, the CDR3 reads TGTGCCAGCAGCTTAAAAGGGGGTTCTACACACCAGCATTTT. This encodes CASSLKGGSTHQHF.

The chain is built from TRBV7-2 and TRBJ1-2; D is perhaps TRBD1 (6 bases). CDR1 SGHTA and CDR2 FQGNSA come from the germline V gene. With 6 bases removed from V and 4 bases from J, the gap between germline ends came to 15 bases. The length of the CDR3 is 14 residues. The CDR3 sequence is CASRSPGQGYGYTF. The CDR3 DNA follows: TGTGCCAGCAGGTCGCCGGGACAAGGCTATGGCTACACCTTC.

The chain combines TRBV15 with TRBJ2-1, with a possible D match to TRBD2 (5 bases). Germline loops: CDR1 LNHNV, CDR2 YYDKDF (reference sequence). Trimming took 1 base from V and 2 from J, leaving 21 bases between them. The CDR3 runs to 19 residues. This chain's CDR3 is CATSRGDYHLGATYNEQFF. The CDR3 DNA is TGTGCCACCAGCAGAGGAGACTACCACCTCGGAGCAACCTACAATGAGCAGTTCTTC.

Concerning this clone: One end of the junction varies from germline; a read error may be responsible. The chain is built from TRBV9 and TRBJ2-7; 9 bases are shared with TRBD1. There are 12 residues in the CDR3. CDR1 is SGDLS and CDR2 is YYNGEE in the germline V gene. DNA of the CDR3: TGTGCCAGCAGCCCGAACAGGGGGCGCCCCGTCTTC. This encodes CASSPNRGRPVF.

V usage is TRBV11-2 and J usage is TRBJ2-2; tentatively, D is TRBD1 (6 bases). Trimming stripped 4 bases from V and 7 bases from J, with 16 bases between. CDR1 SGHAT and CDR2 FQNNGV come from the germline V gene. The CDR3 runs 15 residues. The CDR3 bases are TGTGCCAGCAGCTACTCCAGGACAGTTGGCGGGGAGCTGTTTTTT. This translates into CASSYSRTVGGELFF.

This sequence joins TRBV6-5 and TRBJ2-7; TRBD2 aligns across 8 bases. Germline V gives CDR1 MNHEY, CDR2 SVGAGI. V was pared by 0 bases and J by 6 bases, with 7 bases of the junction left unmatched. The CDR3 extends over 15 amino acids. In nucleotides, the CDR3 is TGTGCCAGCAGTTACTCGTGGATAGCGGGGCCCGAGCAGTACTTC. Its protein is CASSYSWIAGPEQYF.

The rearrangement joins TRBV29-1 to TRBJ2-7, with 12 bases matching TRBD1. The CDR3 loop spans 17 amino acids. CDR1 and CDR2 (germline): SQVTM, ANQGSEA. With V trimmed by 6 bases and J by 4 bases, 16 bases remained unmatched. The CDR3: CSVRNLRRDRGLYEQYF. Here the CDR3 DNA reads TGCAGCGTCAGAAATCTCCGGAGGGACAGGGGGCTATACGAGCAGTACTTC.

The V gene is TRBV6-1, the J gene TRBJ1-6; D call uncertain. Germline CDR1 and CDR2: MNHNS and SASEGT. The CDR3 has 14 residues. Trimming shortened V by 5 bases and J by 10 bases, and 15 bases separated the two germline ends. The CDR3 loop is CASSNINRESPLHF. For the CDR3, the DNA is TGTGCCAGCAGTAACATTAACCGGGAGTCACCCCTCCACTTT.

This clone was detected a few times. The rearrangement uses TRBV7-2 and TRBJ2-7; the D is unclear. Germline CDR1 reads SGHTA; CDR2 reads FQGNSA. Trimming left V 4 bases short and J 0 bases short, with 16 bases between. CDR3 size: 16 residues. This CDR3 reads CASSSQPPGSSYEQYF. CDR3 nucleotide sequence: TGTGCCAGCAGCTCCCAACCCCCAGGAAGCTCCTACGAGCAGTACTTC. The full variable domain, rest sourced from reference TRBV7-2 and TRBJ2-7, is GAGVSQSPSNKVTEKGKDVELRCDPISGHTALYWYRQSLGQGLEFLIYFQGNSAPDKSGLPSDRFSAERTGGSVSTLTIQRTQQEDSAVYLCASSSQPPGSSYEQYFGPGTRLTVT.

The chain employs TRBV4-1 and TRBJ2-1; 12 bases line up with TRBD2. The germline V gene has CDR1 MGHRA and CDR2 YSYEKL. The CDR3 runs to 17 residues. The ends lost 4 bases at V and 0 bases at J; junction bases unmatched: 4. For the CDR3, the DNA is TGCGCCAGCAGCCGGGGGGGACTAGCGGGCTCCTACAATGAGCAGTTCTTC. This encodes CASSRGGLAGSYNEQFF.

This clone came up a few times. V and J are TRBV27 and TRBJ2-1; D is unresolved. The CDR3 length is 16 residues. The V end was cut by 0 bases, the J end by 4 bases, with 13 bases between. CDR1 is MNHEY, CDR2 SMNVEV, per germline (reference sequence). CDR3 nucleotide sequence: TGTGCCAGCAGTTTATCGGAGATTCCGAAATACAATGAGCAGTTCTTC. As protein: CASSLSEIPKYNEQFF.

J is TRBJ1-1 and V is TRBV9, with 10 bases fitting TRBD1. The CDR3 covers 16 residues. V dropped 2 bases and J dropped 7; count of bases not matched to a gene: 11. Germline CDR1 SGDLS, CDR2 YYNGEE. DNA of the CDR3: TGTGCCAGCAGCGTCGGACCGGGACAGGGGTATGGTGAAGCTTTCTTT. Its protein product is CASSVGPGQGYGEAFF.

The V call is TRBV19, the J call TRBJ2-7; TRBD1 agrees at 8 bases. The V and J ends lost 4 bases and 5 bases, in that order; junction bases with no gene match: 1. The CDR3 is made up of 12 amino acids. Looked up from germline, CDR1 is LNHDA and CDR2 is SQIVND (reference sequence). The CDR3 region is CASSTTGDEQYF. The CDR3 DNA is TGTGCCAGTAGTACGACAGGGGACGAGCAGTACTTC. The full variable domain, with the rest looked up from reference TRBV19 and TRBJ2-7, is DGGITQSPKYLFRKEGQNVTLSCEQNLNHDAMYWYRQDPGQGLRLIYYSQIVNDFQKGDIAEGYSVSREKKESFPLTVTSAQKNPTAFYLCASSTTGDEQYFGPGTRLTVT.

A note on this clone: A junction boundary mismatches the germline segment, possibly from a read error. The V gene is TRBV7-9, the J gene TRBJ1-2; D not resolved. CDR3 length equals 15 residues. Germline assignment: CDR1 SEHNR and CDR2 FQNEAQ (reference sequence). In nucleotides, the CDR3 is TGTTCCAGCAGCCGCCGTCCTAGTGGTTCCTATGGCTACACCTTC. Amino acid sequence: CSSSRRPSGSYGYTF.

The V and J genes are TRBV27 and TRBJ1-1; D gene unclear. The germline V and J ends were trimmed by 6 bases and 3 bases, with 14 bases remaining between them. Per germline, CDR1 MNHEY and CDR2 SMNVEV (reference sequence). This CDR3 contains 14 residues. CDR3 sequence (DNA): TGTGCCAGCAGAGCATTTTACCGCGACACTGAAGCTTTCTTT. Translated: CASRAFYRDTEAFF.

This chain's CDR3 is CAISSGGYEQYF. CDR3 in DNA: TGTGCCATCAGTTCCGGGGGGTACGAGCAGTACTTC. V and J are TRBV10-3 and TRBJ2-7, with 7 bases aligning to TRBD2. The CDR3 covers 12 residues. Germline V gives CDR1 ENHRY, CDR2 SYGVKD. V lost 5 bases, J lost 4 bases, and 2 bases stayed unmatched.

The chain joins TRBV27 to TRBJ2-3; D is perhaps TRBD1 (6 bases). Germline V gene sequence: CDR1 MNHEY, CDR2 SMNVEV (reference sequence). The CDR3 consists of 14 residues. V was shortened by 3 bases and J by 0 bases, with 7 bases between the two germline ends. CDR3 nucleotides: TGTGCCAGCAGTTTTGGACAGAGCACAGATACGCAGTATTTT. Translation gives CASSFGQSTDTQYF.

The V gene is TRBV7-6, the J gene TRBJ1-3; D remains ambiguous. The CDR3 covers 14 residues. The germline CDR1 and CDR2 sequences are SGHVS and FNYEAQ. Trimming stripped 8 bases from V and 2 bases from J, with 13 bases between. The DNA of the CDR3 is TGTGCCAGCGGGCCCTCAGACCCTGGAAACACCATATATTTT. It yields the protein CASGPSDPGNTIYF.

The rearrangement joins TRBV2 to TRBJ2-1; 9 nucleotides line up with TRBD2. Trimming removed 3 bases from V and 4 bases from J; junction bases left unmatched: 7. CDR3 length equals 16 residues. In germline, CDR1 is SNHLY, CDR2 FYNNEI. The chain's CDR3 is CASSESSGGYYNEQFF. CDR3 nucleotides: TGTGCCAGCAGTGAGTCCAGCGGGGGGTATTACAATGAGCAGTTCTTC.

The chain joins TRBV9 to TRBJ1-5; a weak D match, TRBD1 (6 bases). The CDR3 contains 13 residues. CDR1 and CDR2 from the germline V gene are SGDLS and YYNGEE. V lost 4 bases and J 6 bases, leaving 11 bases between the germline ends. The CDR3 sequence is CASSLTGTQPQHF. DNA of the CDR3: TGTGCCAGCAGCCTCACAGGGACTCAGCCCCAGCATTTT.

The chain joins TRBV27 to TRBJ1-1; perhaps TRBD1 as D (6 bases). Germline assignment: CDR1 MNHEY and CDR2 SMNVEV (reference sequence). V was pared by 3 bases and J by 4 bases, with 21 bases between. CDR3 length: 17 residues. CDR3 sequence: CASSFPDRSPRGTEAFF. The CDR3 DNA sequence: TGTGCCAGCAGTTTTCCCGACAGGTCTCCGAGAGGCACTGAAGCTTTCTTT.